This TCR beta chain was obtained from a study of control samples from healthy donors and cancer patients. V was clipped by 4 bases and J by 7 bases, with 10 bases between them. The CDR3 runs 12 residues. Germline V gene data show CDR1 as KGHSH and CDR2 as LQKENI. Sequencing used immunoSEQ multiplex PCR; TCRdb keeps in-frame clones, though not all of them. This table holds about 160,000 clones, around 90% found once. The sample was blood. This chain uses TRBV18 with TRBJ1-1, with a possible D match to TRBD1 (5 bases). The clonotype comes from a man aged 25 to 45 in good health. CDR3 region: CASSQGQGEAFF. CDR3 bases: TGTGCCAGCTCACAGGGTCAGGGTGAAGCTTTCTTT.